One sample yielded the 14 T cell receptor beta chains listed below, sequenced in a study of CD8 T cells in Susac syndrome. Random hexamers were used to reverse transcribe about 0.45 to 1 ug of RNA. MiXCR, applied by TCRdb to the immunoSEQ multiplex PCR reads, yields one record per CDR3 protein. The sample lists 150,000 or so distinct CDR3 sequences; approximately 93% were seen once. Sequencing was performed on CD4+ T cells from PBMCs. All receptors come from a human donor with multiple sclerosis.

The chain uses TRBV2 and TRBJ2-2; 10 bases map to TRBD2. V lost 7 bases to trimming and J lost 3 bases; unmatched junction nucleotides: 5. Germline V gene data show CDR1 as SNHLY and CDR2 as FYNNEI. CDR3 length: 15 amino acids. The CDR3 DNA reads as TGTGCCAGCAAGGGCCTAGCGGGAGACACCGGGGAGCTGTTTTTT. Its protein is CASKGLAGDTGELFF.

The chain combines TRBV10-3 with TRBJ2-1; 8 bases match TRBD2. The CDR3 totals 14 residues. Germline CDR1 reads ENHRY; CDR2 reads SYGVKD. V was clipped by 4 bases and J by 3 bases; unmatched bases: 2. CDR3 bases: TGTGCCATCAGTGGGCTAGCGGGCTACAATGAGCAGTTCTTC. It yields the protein CAISGLAGYNEQFF.

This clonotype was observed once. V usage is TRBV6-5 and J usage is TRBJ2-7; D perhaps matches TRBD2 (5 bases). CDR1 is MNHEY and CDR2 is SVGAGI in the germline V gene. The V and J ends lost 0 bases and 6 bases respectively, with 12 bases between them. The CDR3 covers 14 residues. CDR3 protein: CASSYSTHRGEQYF. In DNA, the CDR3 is TGTGCCAGCAGTTACTCGACCCACCGGGGCGAGCAGTACTTC.

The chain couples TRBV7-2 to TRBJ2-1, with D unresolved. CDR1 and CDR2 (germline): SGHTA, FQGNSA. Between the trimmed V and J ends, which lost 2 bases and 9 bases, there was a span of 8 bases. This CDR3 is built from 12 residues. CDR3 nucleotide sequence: TGTGCCAGCAGCTTACTAGTCGGTGAGCAGTTCTTC. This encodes CASSLLVGEQFF.

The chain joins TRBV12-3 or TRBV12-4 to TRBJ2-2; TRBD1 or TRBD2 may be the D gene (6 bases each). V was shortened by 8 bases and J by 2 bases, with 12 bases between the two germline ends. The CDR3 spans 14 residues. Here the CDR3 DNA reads TGTGCCAGCCGGGGGCTCTTTAACACCGGGGAGCTGTTTTTT. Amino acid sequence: CASRGLFNTGELFF.

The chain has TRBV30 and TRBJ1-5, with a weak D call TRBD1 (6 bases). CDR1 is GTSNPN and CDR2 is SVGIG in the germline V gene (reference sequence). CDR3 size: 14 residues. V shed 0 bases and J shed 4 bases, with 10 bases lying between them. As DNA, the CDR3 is TGTGCCTGGAGTGTATGGGGGCCGAATCAGCCCCAGCATTTT. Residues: CAWSVWGPNQPQHF.

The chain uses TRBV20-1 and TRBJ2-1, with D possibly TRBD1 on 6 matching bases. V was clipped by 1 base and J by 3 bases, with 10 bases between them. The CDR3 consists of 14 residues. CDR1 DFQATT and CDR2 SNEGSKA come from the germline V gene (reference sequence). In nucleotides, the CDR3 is TGCAGTGCTAGAGTGGTCAGGGGCTACAATGAGCAGTTCTTC. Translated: CSARVVRGYNEQFF.

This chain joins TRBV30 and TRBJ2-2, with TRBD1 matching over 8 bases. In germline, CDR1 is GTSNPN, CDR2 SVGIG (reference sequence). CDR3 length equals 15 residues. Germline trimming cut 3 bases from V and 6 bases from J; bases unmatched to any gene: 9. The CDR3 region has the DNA TGTGCCTGGAGCCTCGGGACAGGACTTGCCGGGGAGCTGTTTTTT. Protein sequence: CAWSLGTGLAGELFF.

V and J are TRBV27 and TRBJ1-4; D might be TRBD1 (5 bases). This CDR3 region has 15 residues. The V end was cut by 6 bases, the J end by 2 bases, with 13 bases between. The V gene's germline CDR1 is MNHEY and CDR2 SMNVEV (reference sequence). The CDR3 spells CASRDRTTTNEKLFF. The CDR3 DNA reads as TGTGCCAGCAGGGACCGGACAACGACTAATGAAAAACTGTTTTTT.

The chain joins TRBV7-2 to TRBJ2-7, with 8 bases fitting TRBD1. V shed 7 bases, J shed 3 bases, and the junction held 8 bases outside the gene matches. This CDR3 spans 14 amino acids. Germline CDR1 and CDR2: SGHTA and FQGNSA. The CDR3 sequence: CASTPRQGIYEQYF. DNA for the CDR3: TGTGCCAGCACCCCCCGACAGGGGATCTACGAGCAGTACTTC.

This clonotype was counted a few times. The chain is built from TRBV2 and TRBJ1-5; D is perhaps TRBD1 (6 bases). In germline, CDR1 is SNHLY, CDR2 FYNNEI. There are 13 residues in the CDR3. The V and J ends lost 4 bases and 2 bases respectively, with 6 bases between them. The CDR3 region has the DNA TGTGCCAGCAGTGGACAGGGCAATCAGCCCCAGCATTTT. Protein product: CASSGQGNQPQHF.

This chain's CDR3 is CATRDVYGYTF. For the CDR3, the DNA is TGTGCCACCAGGGACGTCTATGGCTACACCTTC. V gene TRBV24-1 combines with J gene TRBJ1-2; D gene ambiguous. The V and J ends lost 7 bases and 4 bases respectively, with 6 bases between them. The CDR3 covers 11 residues. Germline V gives CDR1 KGHDR, CDR2 SFDVKD.

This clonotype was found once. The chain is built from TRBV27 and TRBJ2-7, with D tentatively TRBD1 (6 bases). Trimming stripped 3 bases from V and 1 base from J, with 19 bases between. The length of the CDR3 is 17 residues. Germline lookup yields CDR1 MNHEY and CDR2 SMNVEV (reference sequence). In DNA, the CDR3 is TGTGCCAGCAGTTTTCGGTACAGCAGGGGTTGGTCCTACGAGCAGTACTTC. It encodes CASSFRYSRGWSYEQYF.

CDR3 sequence (DNA): TGTGCCAGCACCCTCACCGGGGGGATTTACACTGAAGCTTTCTTT. Encoded protein: CASTLTGGIYTEAFF. This sequence joins TRBV28 and TRBJ1-1, with a weak D call TRBD1 (5 bases). The ends were cut back, 7 bases at V and 3 bases at J, with 18 bases in the middle. Germline V lookup: CDR1 MDHEN, CDR2 SYDVKM. The CDR3 covers 15 residues. Variable domain in full (rest from reference TRBV28 and TRBJ1-1): DVKVTQSSRYLVKRTGEKVFLECVQDMDHENMFWYRQDPGLGLRLIYFSYDVKMKEKGDIPEGYSVSREKKERFSLILESASTNQTSMYLCASTLTGGIYTEAFFGQGTRLTVV.